Below are 7 T cell receptor beta chains sequenced from a single sample in a study of T cells expressing NK-cell markers. For each CDR3 protein, TCRdb gives one entry from its re-call of the 5' RACE reads, without DNA. The repertoire table contains some 410,000 distinct CDR3 sequences. Material: blood T cells: a sorted CD56 or NKG2C T cell subset, CD4+ or CD8+ T cells, or bulk PBMC T cells (not recorded which). The receptors were sampled from a woman aged 18 to 75 in good health.

The chain is built from TRBV6-5 and TRBJ2-7; TCRdb gives TRBD2 as the D gene, but with no DNA this cannot be confirmed. The CDR3 sequence is 14 residues long. Germline V lookup: CDR1 MNHEY, CDR2 SVGAGI. The CDR3 protein is CASSYRAVAYEQYF.

This chain connects TRBV27 to TRBJ1-6. Per germline, CDR1 MNHEY and CDR2 SMNVEV (reference sequence). This CDR3 is 13 amino acids long. The CDR3 spells CASKRSYNSPLHF.

J is TRBJ2-3 and V is TRBV6-5; TCRdb lists TRBD2, though no DNA is available to test this call. The CDR3 sequence is 16 residues long. Germline V gene lookup returns CDR1 MNHEY and CDR2 SVGAGI. CDR3 region: CASSSLDGGASDTQYF.

The chain uses TRBV20-1 and TRBJ2-3; TCRdb calls TRBD1, which cannot be checked without DNA. The CDR3 consists of 16 residues. The germline V gene has CDR1 DFQATT and CDR2 SNEGSKA (reference sequence). CDR3 region: CSARPTDSVSTDTQYF.

This chain joins TRBV20-1 and TRBJ1-2. Germline CDR1 DFQATT, CDR2 SNEGSKA (reference sequence). The CDR3 sequence is 12 residues long. The CDR3 protein is CSARDLSTAGTF.

The chain employs TRBV19 and TRBJ2-2; the D gene TCRdb calls, TRBD1, cannot be checked with no DNA. CDR1 and CDR2 from the germline V gene are LNHDA and SQIVND (reference sequence). The CDR3 length is 15 residues. The CDR3 sequence is CATKLSTGGNGELFF.

The chain couples TRBV20-1 to TRBJ2-7; the D gene TCRdb calls, TRBD2, cannot be checked with no DNA. This CDR3 is 15 amino acids long. Germline CDR1 DFQATT, CDR2 SNEGSKA (reference sequence). This CDR3 reads CSARVPSRGAYEQYF.